These 7 T cell receptor beta chains came from one sample sequenced in a study of T cells in Graves' hyperthyroidism and ophthalmopathy. Amplification targeted TCR beta CDR3 regions from RNA transcripts. The HTBI primer set served for first-round RT-PCR of the TCR CDR3. TCRdb itself ran the multiplex PCR reads through MiXCR, one entry per CDR3 protein. The sample lists hundreds of thousands of distinct CDR3 sequences; about two fifths were seen once. Source material: blood. The receptors derive from a man between 18 and 29 years old with Graves' hyperthyroidism.

In its sample, this clonotype was seen a few times. This CDR3 is CASSVSGRANTEAFF. CDR3 sequence (DNA): TGTGCCAGCAGCGTGAGTGGGCGGGCGAACACTGAAGCTTTCTTT. This rearrangement joins TRBV9 to TRBJ1-1; no definite D call. The length of the CDR3 is 15 residues. Deletions cut 2 bases from V and 1 base from J, with 12 bases between. Germline values: CDR1 SGDLS, CDR2 YYNGEE. Filled out from reference TRBV9 and TRBJ1-1, the complete variable domain reads DSGVTQTPKHLITATGQRVTLRCSPRSGDLSVYWYQQSLDQGLQFLIQYYNGEERAKGNILERFSAQQFPDLHSELNLSSLELGDSALYFCASSVSGRANTEAFFGQGTRLTVV.

This rearrangement joins TRBV29-1 to TRBJ1-2; the match to TRBD1 covers 8 bases. Trimming cost V 8 bases and J 8 bases; bases outside gene matches: 13. This CDR3 contains 13 residues. In germline, CDR1 is SQVTM, CDR2 ANQGSEA. The CDR3 is CSSGVRGLGGYTF. The CDR3 DNA reads TGCAGCTCCGGGGTCAGGGGGCTAGGAGGCTACACCTTC.

The rearrangement uses TRBV4-1 and TRBJ1-3; D is unclear. This CDR3 comprises 15 residues. The V end was cut by 0 bases, the J end by 0 bases, with 6 bases between. Per the germline V gene, CDR1 is MGHRA and CDR2 is YSYEKL. This chain's CDR3 is CASSQDPNSGNTIYF. DNA for the CDR3: TGCGCCAGCAGCCAAGATCCGAACTCTGGAAACACCATATATTTT.

About this clonotype itself: Just one base apart from a much larger clone, this may be a read error. CDR3 sequence: CATSRDQLGYQETRYF. DNA of the CDR3: TGTGCCACCAGCAGAGATCAGCTTGGATACCAAGAGACCCGGTACTTC. This rearrangement joins TRBV15 to TRBJ2-5; D gene uncertain. The CDR3 is 16 residues long. Germline V gene data show CDR1 as LNHNV and CDR2 as YYDKDF (reference sequence).

The chain uses TRBV20-1 and TRBJ1-2; D unclear. The CDR3 spans 12 residues. Deletions cut 1 base from V and 5 bases from J, with 8 bases between. The V gene's germline CDR1 is DFQATT and CDR2 SNEGSKA (reference sequence). The CDR3 coding sequence is TGCAGTGCTAGAGGAGCGGCGTATGGCTACACCTTC. It codes for CSARGAAYGYTF.

This clonotype was seen only a few times. V is TRBV6-1 and J is TRBJ1-5, with TRBD1 as a possible D gene (5 bases). V lost 5 bases and J lost 2, with 13 bases in between. CDR3 size: 15 residues. The germline CDR1 and CDR2 sequences are MNHNS and SASEGT. CDR3 bases: TGTGCCAGCAGTTATCGGGGGTCGGGCAATCAGCCCCAGCATTTT. Translating it yields CASSYRGSGNQPQHF.

The gene calls are TRBV29-1 and TRBJ1-1; D gene uncertain. The CDR3 length is 12 residues. CDR1 is SQVTM and CDR2 is ANQGSEA in the germline V gene. CDR3 nucleotides: TGCAGTTTGAAGGGTTCGTGGGGTGAAGCTTTCTTT. Translation gives CSLKGSWGEAFF. Full variable domain (remainder filled in from reference TRBV29-1 and TRBJ1-1): SAVISQKPSRDICQRGTSLTIQCQVDSQVTMMFWYRQQPGQSLTLIATANQGSEATYESGFVIDKFPISRPNLTFSTLTVSNMSPEDSSIYLCSLKGSWGEAFFGQGTRLTVV.